This is a list of T cell receptor beta chains from one sample in a study of T cell responses to AZD1222 COVID-19 vaccine. Generated by immunoSEQ multiplex PCR, the TCRdb table keeps only in-frame clones and is missing some. Among more than 55,000 clones listed, over 60% were seen once. The sample here was peripheral blood, taken 28 days after the second AZD1222 dose. The receptor set was obtained from an adult who received the AZD1222 COVID-19 vaccine. CDR3s include the opening cysteine and the closing phenylalanine or tryptophan. The D gene is left open where the match is weak. The listing skips clone size in some rows; elsewhere it reads once, few, many or a size class.

NA	TRBV3-1/TRBV3-2	NA	TRBJ2-5	CASSQGGGETQYF
NA	TRBV7-2	NA	TRBJ2-2	CASSLDGGPSGELFF
NA	TRBV3-1/TRBV3-2	NA	TRBJ1-6	CASSQDGRGLSSYNSPLHF
NA	TRBV19	few	TRBJ2-7	CASSIDSVDSYEQYF
NA	TRBV9	NA	TRBJ2-5	CASSVGVGQETQYF
NA	TRBV6-6	NA	TRBJ2-7	CASSFRASAYEQYF
NA	TRBV28	few	TRBJ2-2	CASLGGPGELFF
NA	TRBV28	NA	TRBJ1-3	CASSQQLAGTPNTIYF
NA	TRBV5-4	NA	TRBJ1-2	CASSLGPTKWGDGYTF
TRBD2	TRBV3-1/TRBV3-2	NA	TRBJ2-6	CASATSRTSVTGANVLTF
NA	TRBV27	NA	TRBJ2-7	CASSLLQGYEQYF
NA	TRBV19	NA	TRBJ2-2	CASSTGLRWAGELFF
NA	TRBV27	NA	TRBJ1-2	CASSKGASNGGAYTF
TRBD2	TRBV10-1	NA	TRBJ2-7	CASSAGLAGVSYEQYF
TRBD1	TRBV11-2	NA	TRBJ2-2	CASSSQGHGNTGELFF
NA	TRBV5-1	NA	TRBJ2-3	CASSLVPGEGTDTQYF
NA	TRBV3-1/TRBV3-2	NA	TRBJ2-5	CASSQEGLLGGRETQYF
TRBD2	TRBV5-5	once	TRBJ2-5	CASSRPGLAQETQYF
TRBD1	TRBV3-1/TRBV3-2	NA	TRBJ1-1	CASSQISGGALAFF
TRBD1	TRBV6-5	NA	TRBJ2-3	CASSSATGSDTQYF
NA	TRBV5-1	NA	TRBJ2-2	CASSPGPGGTGELFF
NA	TRBV5-8	NA	TRBJ1-1	CASSSGQKNTEAFF
NA	TRBV6-5	NA	TRBJ2-2	CASSWGGAGTGELFF
TRBD1	TRBV3-1/TRBV3-2	NA	TRBJ2-5	CASSPPGQGGETQYF
TRBD1	TRBV5-1	NA	TRBJ2-7	CASSLSWWTGASSYEQYF
NA	TRBV20-1	few	TRBJ1-5	CSASRDGHSNQPQHF
NA	TRBV5-1	NA	TRBJ1-1	CASSLAHNLGTEAFF
TRBD1	TRBV3-1/TRBV3-2	NA	TRBJ1-2	CASSHLRTGNYGYTF
NA	TRBV5-1	NA	TRBJ2-5	CASSLAKETQYF
NA	TRBV29-1	NA	TRBJ2-5	CSVLTVGETQYF
TRBD1	TRBV14	NA	TRBJ2-7	CASSQEGGWQYF
NA	TRBV12-3/TRBV12-4	NA	TRBJ2-2	CASSLNRPGELFF
NA	TRBV28	NA	TRBJ1-6	CASSTGQRVNSPLHF
NA	TRBV6-5	few	TRBJ1-6	CASSYGQGHNSPLHF
NA	TRBV19	NA	TRBJ1-2	CASSITGEVYGYTF
NA	TRBV7-3	once	TRBJ1-1	CASSPTTENTEAFF
TRBD1	TRBV14	NA	TRBJ2-3	CASSYRTGVGTDTQYF
TRBD2	TRBV6-1	NA	TRBJ2-2	CASSGTSGGLNTGELFF
NA	TRBV6-5	NA	TRBJ1-6	CASKRQVDSPLHF
NA	TRBV21-1	NA	TRBJ2-1	CASSPRRQGFYNEQFF
TRBD1	TRBV10-2	few	TRBJ1-1	CASSVQGAGTEAFF
TRBD1	TRBV7-9	NA	TRBJ2-1	CASSPEGTGNKQFF
TRBD2	TRBV4-3	few	TRBJ2-1	CASSLLRGDEQFF
NA	TRBV29-1	once	TRBJ1-1	CSVDGLQLGTEAFF
NA	TRBV2	NA	TRBJ2-7	CASKEDLNSSYEQYF
TRBD2	TRBV11-2	NA	TRBJ2-1	CASSLESAGAGNEQFF
NA	TRBV7-9	NA	TRBJ1-2	CASSPMGVGKDGYTF
NA	TRBV6-4	NA	TRBJ1-2	CASRPDSYYGYTF
TRBD2	TRBV4-1	NA	TRBJ2-5	CASSQDSLAGARETQYF
NA	TRBV7-9	NA	TRBJ2-7	CASSPTGREQYF
TRBD2	TRBV7-3	NA	TRBJ2-1	CASSLWTSGGANEQFF
NA	TRBV5-6	NA	TRBJ2-7	CASSVLGQISYEQYF